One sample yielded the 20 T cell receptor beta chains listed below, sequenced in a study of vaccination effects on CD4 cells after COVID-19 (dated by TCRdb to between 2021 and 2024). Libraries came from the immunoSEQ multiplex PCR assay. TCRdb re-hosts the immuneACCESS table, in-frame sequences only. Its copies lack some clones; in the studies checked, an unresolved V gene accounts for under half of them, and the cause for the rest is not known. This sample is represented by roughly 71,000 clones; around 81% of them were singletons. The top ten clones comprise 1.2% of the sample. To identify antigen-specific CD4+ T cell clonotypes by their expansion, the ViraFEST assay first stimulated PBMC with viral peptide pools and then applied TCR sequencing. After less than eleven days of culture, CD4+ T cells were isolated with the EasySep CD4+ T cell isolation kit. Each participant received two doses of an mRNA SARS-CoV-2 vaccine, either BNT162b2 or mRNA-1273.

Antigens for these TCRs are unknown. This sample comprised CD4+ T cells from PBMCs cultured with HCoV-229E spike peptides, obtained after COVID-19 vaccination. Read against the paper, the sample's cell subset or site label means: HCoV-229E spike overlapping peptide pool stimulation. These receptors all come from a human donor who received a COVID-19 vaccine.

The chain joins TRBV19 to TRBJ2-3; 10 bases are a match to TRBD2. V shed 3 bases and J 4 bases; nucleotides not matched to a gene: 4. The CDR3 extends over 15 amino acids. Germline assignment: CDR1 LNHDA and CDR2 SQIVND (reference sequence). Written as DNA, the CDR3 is TGTGCCAGTAGTATCAAGCGGGGGGGCTCAGATACGCAGTATTTT. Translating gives CASSIKRGGSDTQYF.

The CDR3 protein is CASGLDRGNQPQHF. Here the CDR3 DNA reads TGTGCTAGTGGTTTGGACAGGGGCAATCAGCCCCAGCATTTT. The rearrangement links TRBV12-5 to TRBJ1-5, with D perhaps TRBD1 (6 bases). Trimming pared 1 base from V and 2 bases from J, leaving 6 bases between. Germline-derived CDR1 and CDR2 are LGHNT and FRNRAP. This CDR3 comprises 14 residues.

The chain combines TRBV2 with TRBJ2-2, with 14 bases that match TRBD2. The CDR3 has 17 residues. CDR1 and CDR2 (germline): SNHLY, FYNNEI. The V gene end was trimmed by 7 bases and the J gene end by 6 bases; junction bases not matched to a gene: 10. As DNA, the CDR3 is TGTGCCAGCATATTAACCGGGACTAGCGGGGGAGCCGGGGAGCTGTTTTTT. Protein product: CASILTGTSGGAGELFF. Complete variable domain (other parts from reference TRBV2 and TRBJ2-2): EPEVTQTPSHQVTQMGQEVILRCVPISNHLYFYWYRQILGQKVEFLVSFYNNEISEKSEIFDDQFSVERPDGSNFTLKIRSTKLEDSAMYFCASILTGTSGGAGELFFGEGSRLTVL.

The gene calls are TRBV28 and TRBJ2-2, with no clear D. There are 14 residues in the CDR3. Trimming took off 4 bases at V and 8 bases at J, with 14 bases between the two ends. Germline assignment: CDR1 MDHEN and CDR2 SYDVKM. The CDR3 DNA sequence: TGTGCCAGCAGTTATGGCAGGCGAGGAGGGGAGCTGTTTTTT. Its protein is CASSYGRRGGELFF. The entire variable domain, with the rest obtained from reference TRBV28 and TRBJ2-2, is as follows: DVKVTQSSRYLVKRTGEKVFLECVQDMDHENMFWYRQDPGLGLRLIYFSYDVKMKEKGDIPEGYSVSREKKERFSLILESASTNQTSMYLCASSYGRRGGELFFGEGSRLTVL.

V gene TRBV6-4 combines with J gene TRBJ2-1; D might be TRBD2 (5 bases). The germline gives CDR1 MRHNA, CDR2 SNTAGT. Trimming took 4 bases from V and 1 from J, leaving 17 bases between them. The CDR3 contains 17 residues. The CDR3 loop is CASSARGGGGSYNEQFF. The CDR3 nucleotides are TGTGCCAGCAGTGCCAGAGGAGGCGGAGGATCCTACAATGAGCAGTTCTTC.

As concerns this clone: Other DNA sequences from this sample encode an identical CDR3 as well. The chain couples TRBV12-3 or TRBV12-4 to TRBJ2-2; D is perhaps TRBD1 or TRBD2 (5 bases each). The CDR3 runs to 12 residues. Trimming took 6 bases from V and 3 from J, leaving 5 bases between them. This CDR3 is CASRGDTGELFF. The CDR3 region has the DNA TGTGCCAGCAGGGGGGACACCGGGGAGCTGTTTTTT.

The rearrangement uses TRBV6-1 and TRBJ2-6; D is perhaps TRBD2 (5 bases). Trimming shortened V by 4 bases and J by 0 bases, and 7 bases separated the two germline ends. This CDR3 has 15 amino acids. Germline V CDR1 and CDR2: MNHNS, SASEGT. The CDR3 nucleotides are TGTGCCAGCAGTGTAGCGAGCTCTGGGGCCAACGTCCTGACTTTC. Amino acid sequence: CASSVASSGANVLTF.

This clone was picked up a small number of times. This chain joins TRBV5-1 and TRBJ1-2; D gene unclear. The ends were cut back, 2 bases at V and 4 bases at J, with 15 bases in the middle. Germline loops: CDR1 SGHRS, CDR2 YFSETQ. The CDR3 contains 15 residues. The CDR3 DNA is TGCGCCAGCAGCTTCAACGCGGGCGGACCCTATGGCTACACCTTC. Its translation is CASSFNAGGPYGYTF.

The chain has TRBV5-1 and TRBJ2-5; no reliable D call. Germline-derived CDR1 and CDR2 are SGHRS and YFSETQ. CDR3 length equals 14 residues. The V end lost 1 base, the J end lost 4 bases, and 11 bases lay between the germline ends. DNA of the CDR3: TGCGCCAGCAGCTTGACGGTGGCGCGAGAGACCCAGTACTTC. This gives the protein CASSLTVARETQYF.

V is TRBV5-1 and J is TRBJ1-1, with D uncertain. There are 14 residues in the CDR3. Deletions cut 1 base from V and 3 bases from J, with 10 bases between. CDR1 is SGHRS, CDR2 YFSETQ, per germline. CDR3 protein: CASSLLSGDTEAFF. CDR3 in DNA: TGCGCCAGCAGCTTGTTATCCGGGGACACTGAAGCTTTCTTT.

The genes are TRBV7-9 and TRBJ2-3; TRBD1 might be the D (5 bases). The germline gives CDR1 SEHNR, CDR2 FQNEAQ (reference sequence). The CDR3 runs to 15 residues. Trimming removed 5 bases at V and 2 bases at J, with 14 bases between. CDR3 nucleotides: TGTGCCAGCAGCCCGGCTAAAGGGGTCACAGATACGCAGTATTTT. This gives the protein CASSPAKGVTDTQYF. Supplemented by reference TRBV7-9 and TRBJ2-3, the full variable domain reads DTGVSQNPRHKITKRGQNVTFRCDPISEHNRLYWYRQTLGQGPEFLTYFQNEAQLEKSRLLSDRFSAERPKGSFSTLEIQRTEQGDSAMYLCASSPAKGVTDTQYFGPGTRLTVL.

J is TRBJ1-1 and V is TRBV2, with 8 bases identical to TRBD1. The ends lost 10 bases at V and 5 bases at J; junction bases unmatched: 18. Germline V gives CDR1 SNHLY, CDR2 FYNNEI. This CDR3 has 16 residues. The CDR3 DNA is TGTGCCACCCGATATGCTGCAGGGGGCGGGGGTACTGAAGCTTTCTTT. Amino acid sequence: CATRYAAGGGGTEAFF. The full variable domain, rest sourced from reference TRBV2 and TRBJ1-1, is EPEVTQTPSHQVTQMGQEVILRCVPISNHLYFYWYRQILGQKVEFLVSFYNNEISEKSEIFDDQFSVERPDGSNFTLKIRSTKLEDSAMYFCATRYAAGGGGTEAFFGQGTRLTVV.

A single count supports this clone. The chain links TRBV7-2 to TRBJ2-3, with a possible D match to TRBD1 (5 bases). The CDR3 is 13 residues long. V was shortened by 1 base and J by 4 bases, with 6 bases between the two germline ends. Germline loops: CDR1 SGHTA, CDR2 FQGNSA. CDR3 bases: TGTGCCAGCAGCTTAGGGACATCAGATACGCAGTATTTT. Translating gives CASSLGTSDTQYF.

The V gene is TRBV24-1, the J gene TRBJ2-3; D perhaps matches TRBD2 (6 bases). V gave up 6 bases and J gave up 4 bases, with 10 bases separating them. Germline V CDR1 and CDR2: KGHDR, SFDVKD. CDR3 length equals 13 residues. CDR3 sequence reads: CATSSTGADTQYF. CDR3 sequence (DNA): TGTGCCACCAGTAGTACGGGGGCAGATACGCAGTATTTT.

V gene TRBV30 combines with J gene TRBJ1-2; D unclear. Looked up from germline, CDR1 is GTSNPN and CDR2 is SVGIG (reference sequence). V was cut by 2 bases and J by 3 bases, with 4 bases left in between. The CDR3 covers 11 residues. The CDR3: CAWSSYYGYTF. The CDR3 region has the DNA TGTGCCTGGAGTTCCTACTATGGCTACACCTTC.

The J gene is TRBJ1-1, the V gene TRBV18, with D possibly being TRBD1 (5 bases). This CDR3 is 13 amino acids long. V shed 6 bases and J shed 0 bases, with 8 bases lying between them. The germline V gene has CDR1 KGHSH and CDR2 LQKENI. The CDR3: CASSDTMNTEAFF. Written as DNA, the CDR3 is TGTGCCAGCTCGGACACCATGAACACTGAAGCTTTCTTT.

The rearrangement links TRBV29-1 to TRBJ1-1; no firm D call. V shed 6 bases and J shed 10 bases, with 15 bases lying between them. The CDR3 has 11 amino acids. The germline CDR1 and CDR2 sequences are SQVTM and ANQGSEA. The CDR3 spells CSVRDQDRAFF. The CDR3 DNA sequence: TGCAGCGTCCGAGACCAGGATCGAGCTTTCTTT.

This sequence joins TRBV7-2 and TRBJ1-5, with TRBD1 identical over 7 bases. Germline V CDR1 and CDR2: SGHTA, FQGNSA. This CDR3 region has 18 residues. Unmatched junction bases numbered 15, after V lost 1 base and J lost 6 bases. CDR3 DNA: TGTGCCAGCAGCTTAGACCTTGGGGCAGGGGGTCGAGGTCAGCCCCAGCATTTT. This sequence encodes CASSLDLGAGGRGQPQHF.

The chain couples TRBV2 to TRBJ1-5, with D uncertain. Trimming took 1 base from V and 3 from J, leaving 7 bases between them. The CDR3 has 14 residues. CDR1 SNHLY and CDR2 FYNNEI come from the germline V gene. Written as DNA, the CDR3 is TGTGCCAGCAGTGAAGTGGTTTTCAATCAGCCCCAGCATTTT. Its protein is CASSEVVFNQPQHF.

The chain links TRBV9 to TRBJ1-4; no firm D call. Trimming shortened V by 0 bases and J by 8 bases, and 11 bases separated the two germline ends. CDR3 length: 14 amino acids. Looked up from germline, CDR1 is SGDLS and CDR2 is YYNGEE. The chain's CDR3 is CASSVGGGSEKLFF. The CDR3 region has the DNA TGTGCCAGCAGCGTAGGAGGTGGGAGCGAAAAACTGTTTTTT.